The rows below give T cell receptor beta chains drawn from one sample of a study of regulatory T cells in long-lasting Graves disease. MiXCR was run by TCRdb on the multiplex PCR reads, yielding one entry per CDR3 protein. This table has approximately 400,000 distinct CDR3 sequences, roughly 20% appearing once. The sample was peripheral blood mononuclear cells (PBMCs), taken when the disease was refractory, from a patient treated with antithyroid drugs. These receptors were collected from a female donor with Graves disease. Both conserved end residues are part of each CDR3. A D gene is named only where the DNA matches it firmly. Only part of the rows carry a size: once, few, many, or a class if the clone is expanded.

13	TRBJ1-1	NA	TRBV7-2	NA	CASSSGHVTEAFF	TGTGCCAGCAGCTCAGGACATGTCACTGAAGCTTTCTTT
16	TRBJ2-5	many	TRBV12-3/TRBV12-4	TRBD2	CASSETSGKMLETQYF	TGTGCCAGCAGTGAGACTAGCGGGAAAATGTTGGAGACCCAGTACTTC
13	TRBJ2-7	NA	TRBV2	TRBD2	CASSGTRGYEQYF	TGTGCCAGCAGTGGGACTAGAGGCTACGAGCAGTACTTC
17	TRBJ2-2	many	TRBV10-1	NA	CASIRLSGVDDTGELFF	TGCGCCAGCATCCGTTTATCAGGGGTTGACGACACCGGGGAGCTGTTTTTT
14	TRBJ2-7	NA	TRBV7-9	NA	CASSPTPGGDEQYF	TGTGCCAGCAGCCCAACCCCAGGGGGGGACGAGCAGTACTTC
16	TRBJ2-2	NA	TRBV11-3	NA	CASSFRVGVNTGELFF	TGTGCCAGCAGTTTTAGGGTCGGAGTAAACACCGGGGAGCTGTTTTTT
15	TRBJ2-5	few	TRBV10-2	TRBD2	CASSDTETSGETQYF	TGCGCCAGCAGTGACACCGAAACTAGCGGAGAGACCCAGTACTTC
13	TRBJ1-1	NA	TRBV20-1	NA	CSADGIGEPEAFF	TGCAGTGCCGACGGGATCGGGGAACCTGAAGCTTTCTTT
15	TRBJ2-2	NA	TRBV7-2	NA	CASSVQGRGTGELFF	TGTGCCAGCAGCGTACAGGGTCGTGGCACCGGGGAGCTGTTTTTT
16	TRBJ2-7	many	TRBV11-2	TRBD2	CASSWTTSGSTYEQYF	TGTGCCAGCAGCTGGACGACTAGCGGGTCAACCTACGAGCAGTACTTC
13	TRBJ1-2	few	TRBV4-3	TRBD1	CASSPEGAGGYTF	TGCGCCAGCAGCCCGGAGGGGGCTGGTGGCTACACCTTC